The 14 T cell receptor beta chains presented below share a single source sample, sequenced in a study of lymphopenia after photon versus proton radiotherapy. Profiling relied on immunoSEQ multiplex PCR, and the TCRdb table lists in-frame clones only, not all of them. The sample shows some 40,000 clones, 85% to 90% of them seen only once. This specimen was peripheral blood, taken from a patient treated with proton-based radiotherapy. The receptors stem from a woman in her seventies with pancreatic cancer. Some clones in this sample may be carry-over from other donors' samples.

The rearrangement uses TRBV27 and TRBJ1-1, with TRBD1 matching 7 bases. After removal of 7 bases from V and 8 bases from J, the junction contained 10 bases not matched to a gene. The CDR3 runs 13 residues. Germline values: CDR1 MNHEY, CDR2 SMNVEV (reference sequence). Here the CDR3 reads CASKPQGVGEAFF. The CDR3 DNA follows: TGTGCCAGCAAACCTCAGGGGGTTGGAGAAGCTTTCTTT.

The chain has TRBV18 and TRBJ2-2, with D possibly being TRBD2 (7 bases). The germline V and J ends were trimmed by 6 bases and 4 bases, with 21 bases remaining between them. CDR1 and CDR2 from the germline V gene are KGHSH and LQKENI. The CDR3 extends over 17 amino acids. The CDR3 protein is CASSPTSIGGPTGELFF. The CDR3 DNA is TGTGCCAGCTCTCCCACCTCGATCGGGGGGCCCACCGGGGAGCTGTTTTTT.

As to this clone: Other DNA sequences in this sample translate to the same CDR3. The chain links TRBV10-3 to TRBJ1-1, with D unclear. Germline lookup yields CDR1 ENHRY and CDR2 SYGVKD. The CDR3 spans 13 residues. Trimming removed 6 bases from V and 0 bases from J, with 8 bases in between. This chain's CDR3 is CAISAELNTEAFF. CDR3 in DNA: TGTGCCATCAGCGCAGAACTGAACACTGAAGCTTTCTTT.

The chain has TRBV5-6 and TRBJ1-5, with 7 bases identical to TRBD1. CDR1 and CDR2 from the germline V gene are SGHDT and YYEEEE. Losses at the gene ends were 0 bases for V and 0 bases for J; bases not matched to a gene: 6. The CDR3 is made up of 17 amino acids. The CDR3 loop reads CASSLGGGGGSNQPQHF. The CDR3, as DNA: TGTGCCAGCAGCTTGGGAGGAGGGGGCGGTAGCAATCAGCCCCAGCATTTT.

The chain links TRBV18 to TRBJ2-1; no firm D call. The ends were cut back, 4 bases at V and 7 bases at J, with 11 bases in the middle. Germline lookup yields CDR1 KGHSH and CDR2 LQKENI. The CDR3 loop spans 13 amino acids. CDR3 sequence reads: CASSLGVGNEQFF. The CDR3 DNA sequence: TGTGCCAGCTCACTGGGCGTAGGGAATGAGCAGTTCTTC.

This clone was counted a single time. This chain links TRBV11-2 with TRBJ2-7; D perhaps matches TRBD1 (6 bases). The CDR3 contains 13 residues. V lost 6 bases to trimming and J lost 3 bases, with 12 bases between them. The V gene's germline CDR1 is SGHAT and CDR2 FQNNGV. The CDR3 DNA follows: TGTGCCAGCAGACCTACAGGGAGCTACGAGCAGTACTTC. The encoded protein is CASRPTGSYEQYF.

The chain joins TRBV28 to TRBJ1-5, with TRBD1 identical over 9 bases. CDR1 is MDHEN, CDR2 SYDVKM, per germline. The CDR3 extends over 15 amino acids. Germline trimming cut 5 bases from V and 1 base from J; bases unmatched to any gene: 3. CDR3 sequence (DNA): TGTGCCAGCAGTGGGGGGACAGGGAGCAATCAGCCCCAGCATTTT. Translated, it gives CASSGGTGSNQPQHF.

This clone has only one observation. This chain links TRBV5-1 with TRBJ2-2; 8 bases align to TRBD2. Germline trimming cut 2 bases from V and 3 bases from J; bases unmatched to any gene: 3. CDR1 SGHRS and CDR2 YFSETQ come from the germline V gene. CDR3 length: 15 amino acids. CDR3 coding DNA: TGCGCCAGCAGCTTAACGACTAGCGACACCGGGGAGCTGTTTTTT. Protein product: CASSLTTSDTGELFF.

This rearrangement joins TRBV19 to TRBJ2-1, with TRBD1 as a possible D gene (5 bases). CDR1 and CDR2 from the germline V gene are LNHDA and SQIVND (reference sequence). Trimming cost V 7 bases and J 4 bases, with 8 bases left between them. The CDR3 covers 12 residues. The CDR3: CASTSGYNEQFF. As DNA, the CDR3 is TGTGCCAGTACCTCAGGGTACAATGAGCAGTTCTTC. The whole variable domain, remainder taken from reference TRBV19 and TRBJ2-1, is DGGITQSPKYLFRKEGQNVTLSCEQNLNHDAMYWYRQDPGQGLRLIYYSQIVNDFQKGDIAEGYSVSREKKESFPLTVTSAQKNPTAFYLCASTSGYNEQFFGPGTRLTVL.

V usage is TRBV28 and J usage is TRBJ2-6; D ambiguous. This CDR3 comprises 16 residues. Trimming left V 6 bases short and J 0 bases short, with 12 bases between. Germline lookup yields CDR1 MDHEN and CDR2 SYDVKM. CDR3 region: CASSPTLGSGANVLTF. Written as DNA, the CDR3 is TGTGCCAGCAGCCCTACCCTCGGCTCTGGGGCCAACGTCCTGACTTTC.

As for this clone: Other DNA sequences of this sample code for an identical CDR3. The chain combines TRBV5-4 with TRBJ1-2, with D unclear. Trimming took off 0 bases at V and 3 bases at J, with 6 bases between the two ends. Germline CDR1 is SGHNT and CDR2 is YYREEE (reference sequence). This CDR3 has 13 residues. The CDR3 is CASSLGQDYGYTF. The CDR3 DNA reads as TGTGCCAGCAGCTTGGGGCAAGACTATGGCTACACCTTC.

The rearrangement uses TRBV7-2 and TRBJ1-4, with TRBD1 as a possible D gene (5 bases). This CDR3 is built from 15 residues. Trimming pared 5 bases from V and 4 bases from J, leaving 14 bases between. Per the germline V gene, CDR1 is SGHTA and CDR2 is FQGNSA. CDR3 coding DNA: TGTGCCAGCAGCCTCCTTCCGGGGGTTAATGAAAAACTGTTTTTT. It is translated as CASSLLPGVNEKLFF. The full variable domain, with the rest looked up from reference TRBV7-2 and TRBJ1-4, is GAGVSQSPSNKVTEKGKDVELRCDPISGHTALYWYRQSLGQGLEFLIYFQGNSAPDKSGLPSDRFSAERTGGSVSTLTIQRTQQEDSAVYLCASSLLPGVNEKLFFGSGTQLSVL.

The rearrangement uses TRBV5-1 and TRBJ2-1; 7 positions match TRBD2. This CDR3 contains 16 residues. Germline CDR1 reads SGHRS; CDR2 reads YFSETQ. The J segment lost 5 bases and the V segment lost 0 bases, leaving 8 bases of the junction unmatched. The DNA of the CDR3 is TGCGCCAGCAGCTTGGCCCCGGCTAGCGGTGACAATGAGCAGTTCTTC. Protein product: CASSLAPASGDNEQFF.

J is TRBJ2-3 and V is TRBV6-1; D possibly corresponds to TRBD2 (5 bases). V lost 4 bases, J lost 1 base, and 9 bases lay in between. Germline V lookup: CDR1 MNHNS, CDR2 SASEGT. This CDR3 has 14 residues. Written as DNA, the CDR3 is TGTGCCAGCAGTGGAAGCGGCGGCACAGATACGCAGTATTTT. Translated: CASSGSGGTDTQYF.